The 22 T cell receptor beta chains below all came from one sample that was sequenced in a study of shared clonotypes between healthy human individuals. Here immunoSEQ multiplex PCR was the method, and the copy in TCRdb shows in-frame clones only, minus some. The table shows about 2,500,000 clones, with over 85% occurring only once. Sequences were obtained from naive CD4+ T cells sorted from blood. As to subset: CD45RA+ positively selected. Every receptor here comes from a young man in good health.

Details on this clone: Mismatch with germline at one junction end may stem from a read error. The genes are TRBV27 and TRBJ2-7, with D possibly matching TRBD1 (6 bases). Germline CDR1 reads MNHEY; CDR2 reads SMNVEV (reference sequence). This CDR3 is 16 amino acids long. The CDR3 sequence: CASSLSGTHSSYEQYF. The DNA for the CDR3 is TGTGCCAGCAGTCTATCCGGGACACATAGCTCCTACGAGCAGTACTTC.

This clone is a singleton in its sample. The chain recombines TRBV6-1 with TRBJ2-3; 9 bases are a match to TRBD2. The V and J ends lost 1 base and 5 bases, in that order; junction bases with no gene match: 4. This CDR3 contains 15 residues. CDR1 is MNHNS, CDR2 SASEGT, per germline. The CDR3 loop is CASSEVDSGRDTQYF. In DNA form, the CDR3 reads TGTGCCAGCAGTGAAGTTGATAGCGGGAGAGATACGCAGTATTTT.

The chain links TRBV9 to TRBJ1-3; 8 nucleotides align to TRBD1. J was trimmed by 4 bases and V by 4 bases; bases with no gene match: 10. The CDR3 has 16 residues. From germline, CDR1 is SGDLS and CDR2 YYNGEE. CDR3 DNA: TGTGCCAGCAGCCCCCGACAGGGGAATCAGGGAAACACCATATATTTT. Protein: CASSPRQGNQGNTIYF.

The rearrangement uses TRBV19 and TRBJ2-1; 8 bases map to TRBD2. CDR3 size: 19 residues. Germline loops: CDR1 LNHDA, CDR2 SQIVND (reference sequence). The trim removed 6 bases at V and 0 bases at J, leaving 16 bases unmatched. The CDR3 is CASSPREGSAGASYNEQFF. CDR3 nucleotides: TGTGCCAGTAGCCCCCGGGAGGGGTCAGCGGGGGCCTCCTACAATGAGCAGTTCTTC.

Details on this clone: In the same sample, other DNA sequences code for this CDR3. The J gene is TRBJ2-7, the V gene TRBV20-1, with D possibly being TRBD1 (6 bases). Trimming stripped 3 bases from V and 6 bases from J, with 9 bases between. Germline lookup yields CDR1 DFQATT and CDR2 SNEGSKA (reference sequence). CDR3 length equals 11 residues. The CDR3 region is CSASKGGEQYF. The CDR3 coding sequence is TGCAGTGCTAGTAAAGGGGGCGAGCAGTACTTC.

The chain has TRBV28 and TRBJ1-5; 8 bases line up with TRBD1. Unmatched junction bases numbered 6, after V lost 2 bases and J lost 6 bases. Germline CDR1 is MDHEN and CDR2 is SYDVKM. This CDR3 has 15 residues. The CDR3 DNA follows: TGTGCCAGCAGTTTAAAGACAGGGGCGTTTCAGCCCCAGCATTTT. Amino acid sequence: CASSLKTGAFQPQHF.

The chain carries TRBV28 and TRBJ2-7; possibly TRBD1 or TRBD2 for D (5 bases each). V lost 6 bases to trimming and J lost 3 bases, with 18 bases between them. CDR1 MDHEN and CDR2 SYDVKM come from the germline V gene. This CDR3 has 15 residues. Here the CDR3 reads CASSYPRGQGYEQYF. The CDR3 DNA sequence: TGTGCCAGCAGCTACCCGCGAGGGCAGGGCTACGAGCAGTACTTC.

The chain has TRBV18 and TRBJ2-7; D could derive from TRBD1 or TRBD2 (7 bases each). V dropped 0 bases and J dropped 4 bases, with 16 bases sitting between them. The germline gives CDR1 KGHSH, CDR2 LQKENI. The CDR3 is 16 residues long. Here the CDR3 reads CASSPPWAGGAYEQYF. The CDR3 bases are TGTGCCAGCTCACCACCTTGGGCAGGGGGGGCATACGAGCAGTACTTC. The full variable domain, in which reference TRBV18 and TRBJ2-7 provide the parts outside the CDR3, is NAGVMQNPRHLVRRRGQEARLRCSPMKGHSHVYWYRQLPEEGLKFMVYLQKENIIDESGMPKERFSAEFPKEGPSILRIQQVVRGDSAAYFCASSPPWAGGAYEQYFGPGTRLTVT.

The chain is built from TRBV14 and TRBJ1-4; TRBD1 agrees at 7 bases. CDR3 length: 15 residues. Trimming took 4 bases from V and 3 from J; bases not matched to a gene: 5. The germline CDR1 and CDR2 sequences are SGHDN and FVKESK. The CDR3 region has the DNA TGTGCCAGCAGCCCCACAGGGGAGGCTAATGAAAAACTGTTTTTT. Translated, it gives CASSPTGEANEKLFF.

The CDR3 protein is CASSTGQGTEQFF. The CDR3, as DNA: TGCGCCAGCAGCACCGGACAGGGGACTGAGCAGTTCTTC. V gene TRBV5-1 combines with J gene TRBJ2-1; TRBD1 matches at 9 bases. Trimming at V came to 4 bases and at J to 9 bases, leaving 5 bases not matched to a gene. Germline V gene lookup returns CDR1 SGHRS and CDR2 YFSETQ. The CDR3 has 13 residues.

V and J are TRBV30 and TRBJ1-4; D remains unclear. The germline V gene has CDR1 GTSNPN and CDR2 SVGIG (reference sequence). The CDR3 is made up of 11 amino acids. The CDR3 DNA reads as TGTGGAACTTCAACTAATGAAAAACTGTTTTTT. Translated, it gives CGTSTNEKLFF.

The rearrangement joins TRBV27 to TRBJ1-1, with TRBD1 matching over 9 bases. The CDR3 is made up of 18 amino acids. Looked up from germline, CDR1 is MNHEY and CDR2 is SMNVEV (reference sequence). After removal of 6 bases from V and 5 bases from J, the junction contained 19 bases not matched to a gene. The DNA of the CDR3 is TGTGCCAGCAGCTCTTTGGGACTCGGGACAGGGAGTGGGACTGAAGCTTTCTTT. Translating it yields CASSSLGLGTGSGTEAFF.

CDR3 nucleotide sequence: TGTGCCAGCAGCTTAGATCCCCGGGGCACCTACAATGAGCAGTTCTTC. Translated: CASSLDPRGTYNEQFF. The gene calls are TRBV11-2 and TRBJ2-1; D possibly uses TRBD1 or TRBD2 (5 bases each). V lost 0 bases and J 2 bases, leaving 11 bases between the germline ends. The CDR3 extends over 16 amino acids. Germline CDR1 is SGHAT and CDR2 is FQNNGV.

The chain is built from TRBV5-4 and TRBJ2-3; no reliable D call. V lost 0 bases and J 0 bases, leaving 11 bases between the germline ends. The CDR3 length is 16 residues. Germline V CDR1 and CDR2: SGHNT, YYREEE (reference sequence). The DNA of the CDR3 is TGTGCCAGCAGCTTGGGGGCCGCCCCTAGCACAGATACGCAGTATTTT. This translates into CASSLGAAPSTDTQYF.

The chain combines TRBV28 with TRBJ2-7, with TRBD1 identical over 9 bases. Per germline, CDR1 MDHEN and CDR2 SYDVKM. With 5 bases clipped from V and 0 bases from J, the junction kept 11 bases outside the gene matches. The CDR3 sequence is 17 residues long. DNA of the CDR3: TGTGCCAGCAGTCGGTTAGCCGGGACAGGGAGCTCCTACGAGCAGTACTTC. This gives the protein CASSRLAGTGSSYEQYF.

The chain is built from TRBV5-1 and TRBJ2-2; 11 bases are a match to TRBD1. Trimming at V came to 4 bases and at J to 6 bases, leaving 8 bases not matched to a gene. The CDR3 loop spans 16 amino acids. Germline assignment: CDR1 SGHRS and CDR2 YFSETQ. The CDR3 DNA follows: TGCGCCAGCAGCGCGGGGACAGGGGGGTTCGCCGGGGAGCTGTTTTTT. Protein product: CASSAGTGGFAGELFF.

This clone was observed a few times. At one end, the junction sequence differs from germline, possibly due to a read error. The chain recombines TRBV7-7 with TRBJ1-4, with 7 nucleotides matching TRBD1. This CDR3 has 15 amino acids. Germline V gene lookup returns CDR1 SSHAT and CDR2 FNYEAQ (reference sequence). CDR3 nucleotide sequence: TGTGCTAGCAGCACCAACAGGGGAGAAGGTGAAAAACTGTTTTTT. As protein: CASSTNRGEGEKLFF.

The chain uses TRBV6-5 and TRBJ1-6; 8 bases align to TRBD1. Germline CDR1 reads MNHEY; CDR2 reads SVGAGI. After removal of 6 bases from V and 7 bases from J, the junction contained 8 bases not matched to a gene. CDR3 length: 15 residues. CDR3 loop: CASSWGQAPNSPLHF. For the CDR3, the DNA is TGTGCCAGCAGCTGGGGACAGGCCCCCAATTCACCCCTCCACTTT.

The chain joins TRBV18 to TRBJ1-4; the D is unclear. Germline V gives CDR1 KGHSH, CDR2 LQKENI. The CDR3 totals 15 residues. Trimming took 4 bases from V and 7 from J, leaving 16 bases between them. CDR3 region: CASSQRLEGGEKLFF. CDR3 in DNA: TGTGCCAGCTCACAAAGACTCGAAGGTGGTGAAAAACTGTTTTTT.

There are a few counts of this clone. V is TRBV28 and J is TRBJ1-5; D is ambiguous. The germline V and J ends were trimmed by 6 bases and 6 bases, with 15 bases remaining between them. The CDR3 is made up of 14 amino acids. CDR1 MDHEN and CDR2 SYDVKM come from the germline V gene. CDR3 loop: CASRGGAQVQPQHF. For the CDR3, the DNA is TGTGCCAGCAGGGGAGGTGCCCAGGTTCAGCCCCAGCATTTT. Drawing the rest from reference TRBV28 and TRBJ1-5, the complete variable domain is DVKVTQSSRYLVKRTGEKVFLECVQDMDHENMFWYRQDPGLGLRLIYFSYDVKMKEKGDIPEGYSVSREKKERFSLILESASTNQTSMYLCASRGGAQVQPQHFGDGTRLSIL.

This sequence joins TRBV9 and TRBJ2-5; D gene ambiguous. Deletions cut 4 bases from V and 3 bases from J, with 19 bases between. Germline V gene sequence: CDR1 SGDLS, CDR2 YYNGEE. CDR3 length: 16 residues. The CDR3 spells CASSPRIPGLKETQYF. The CDR3 bases are TGTGCCAGCAGCCCCCGGATACCAGGATTAAAAGAGACCCAGTACTTC.

About this clone itself: Other DNA variants within this sample encode the same CDR3. The rearrangement links TRBV2 to TRBJ1-1; D is uncertain. There are 13 residues in the CDR3. Trimming pared 4 bases from V and 1 base from J, leaving 7 bases between. Germline V CDR1 and CDR2: SNHLY, FYNNEI. Written as DNA, the CDR3 is TGTGCCAGCAGTGCCGACGGGAACACTGAAGCTTTCTTT. Translation gives CASSADGNTEAFF.